This T cell receptor (beta chain) was sequenced during a study of OX40 agonist ivuxolimab in advanced cancers. With regard to this clone: As yet, its antigen is unknown. Because the CDR3's place on the DNA is in doubt, the DNA is left out and the CDR3 is given as listed by TCRdb.

The CDR3 sequence runs 14 residues, both termini included. CDR1 is SNHLY, CDR2 FYNNEI, per germline. Study results and caveats: At 0.1 to 3.0 mg/kg and by week 6, clonal expansion occurred in CD4+ and CD8+ blood T cells.

Clones were read by immunoSEQ multiplex PCR, and TCRdb kept only the in-frame ones, dropping some. The table includes tens of thousands of clones, 85% detected once. The V call is TRBV2, the J call TRBJ2-7; TRBD1, the table's D call, was not compared with the DNA. The sample was CD4+ or CD8+ T cells sorted from blood, taken in a trial of the OX40 agonist ivuxolimab. The sequence was obtained from an adult with an advanced solid tumor such as melanoma, head and neck, liver or kidney cancer. CDR3 protein: CASILGQTSYEQYF.